A selection of T cell receptor beta chains follows, all from one sample in a study of blood T cell repertoires in COVID-19. TCRdb's copy holds only in-frame clones and misses some; the assay was immunoSEQ multiplex PCR. The sample contains tens of thousands of clones, 80% to 90% of which appear only once. Sequencing used peripheral blood. The source of these receptors is a woman over 75 with acute or convalescent COVID-19. CDR3s include the opening cysteine and the closing phenylalanine or tryptophan. Fields, in order: D gene, V gene, J gene, clone size, CDR3 protein, CDR3 DNA. The D gene is left open where the match is weak. The size field is filled for only some rows; it gives once, few, many or a size class.

d_call: TRBD1
v_call: TRBV6-6
j_call: TRBJ1-2
clone_size: NA
cdr3_aa: CASSYSTAGGASTF
cdr3_nt: TGTGCCAGCAGTTACTCGACGGCAGGGGGCGCGTCTACCTTC

d_call: NA
v_call: TRBV9
j_call: TRBJ1-3
clone_size: NA
cdr3_aa: CASSVDAGTNSGNTIYF
cdr3_nt: TGTGCCAGCAGCGTAGACGCCGGGACAAACTCTGGAAACACCATATATTTT

d_call: TRBD2
v_call: TRBV25-1
j_call: TRBJ2-5
clone_size: NA
cdr3_aa: CASSKPSIAGGFQETQYF
cdr3_nt: TGTGCCAGCAGCAAACCCTCGATAGCGGGGGGTTTTCAAGAGACCCAGTACTTC

d_call: NA
v_call: TRBV10-3
j_call: TRBJ2-7
clone_size: NA
cdr3_aa: CAISEPTAYEQYF
cdr3_nt: TGTGCCATCAGTGAGCCCACTGCCTACGAGCAGTACTTC

d_call: NA
v_call: TRBV28
j_call: TRBJ1-5
clone_size: NA
cdr3_aa: CASRESNQPQHF
cdr3_nt: TGTGCCAGCCGCGAGAGCAATCAGCCCCAGCATTTT

d_call: NA
v_call: TRBV7-2
j_call: TRBJ1-3
clone_size: NA
cdr3_aa: CASSLVGGSGNTIYF
cdr3_nt: TGTGCCAGCAGCCTAGTGGGGGGCTCTGGAAACACCATATATTTT

d_call: TRBD1
v_call: TRBV6-5
j_call: TRBJ2-1
clone_size: NA
cdr3_aa: CASSTGQGYANEQFF
cdr3_nt: TGTGCCAGCAGTACCGGACAGGGGTACGCAAATGAGCAGTTCTTC

d_call: TRBD1
v_call: TRBV2
j_call: TRBJ2-1
clone_size: NA
cdr3_aa: CASSRDRGLGFNEQFF
cdr3_nt: TGTGCCAGCAGCCGGGACAGGGGATTAGGTTTCAATGAGCAGTTCTTC

d_call: NA
v_call: TRBV2
j_call: TRBJ1-2
clone_size: NA
cdr3_aa: CASSEGSIRVGGYTF
cdr3_nt: TGTGCCAGCAGTGAAGGGTCCATCAGGGTCGGTGGCTACACCTTC

d_call: TRBD1
v_call: TRBV27
j_call: TRBJ2-1
clone_size: NA
cdr3_aa: CASSPKDRGINEQFF
cdr3_nt: TGTGCCAGCAGTCCCAAAGACAGGGGAATAAATGAGCAGTTCTTC

d_call: TRBD2
v_call: TRBV5-1
j_call: TRBJ2-1
clone_size: NA
cdr3_aa: CASRVKGLAGETVYNEQFF
cdr3_nt: TGCGCCAGCCGCGTTAAGGGACTAGCGGGGGAGACAGTCTACAATGAGCAGTTCTTC

d_call: TRBD1
v_call: TRBV6-5
j_call: TRBJ1-2
clone_size: NA
cdr3_aa: CASSDRMNYGYTF
cdr3_nt: TGTGCCAGCTCGGACAGGATGAACTATGGCTACACCTTC

d_call: NA
v_call: TRBV5-1
j_call: TRBJ2-3
clone_size: few
cdr3_aa: CASSLKGADTQYF
cdr3_nt: TGCGCCAGCAGCTTAAAGGGGGCAGATACGCAGTATTTT

d_call: TRBD1
v_call: TRBV19
j_call: TRBJ1-5
clone_size: NA
cdr3_aa: CASSIGTGKQPQHF
cdr3_nt: TGTGCCAGTAGTATAGGGACAGGGAAACAGCCCCAGCATTTT

d_call: TRBD1
v_call: TRBV28
j_call: TRBJ1-6
clone_size: NA
cdr3_aa: CASTGQGPLIGALHF
cdr3_nt: TGTGCCAGCACGGGACAGGGCCCTTTAATTGGGGCCCTCCACTTT

d_call: TRBD1
v_call: TRBV5-1
j_call: TRBJ2-2
clone_size: NA
cdr3_aa: CASTMKQGTGELFF
cdr3_nt: TGCGCCAGCACCATGAAACAGGGGACCGGGGAGCTGTTTTTT

d_call: NA
v_call: TRBV4-1
j_call: TRBJ2-2
clone_size: NA
cdr3_aa: CASSQGLNTGELFF
cdr3_nt: TGCGCCAGCAGCCAAGGTCTCAACACCGGGGAGCTGTTTTTT

d_call: NA
v_call: TRBV5-6
j_call: TRBJ2-2
clone_size: NA
cdr3_aa: CASSWSRNTGELFF
cdr3_nt: TGTGCCAGCAGCTGGAGTAGGAATACCGGGGAGCTGTTTTTT

d_call: TRBD1
v_call: TRBV7-3
j_call: TRBJ2-1
clone_size: NA
cdr3_aa: CASSRIPGQGHEQFF
cdr3_nt: TGTGCCAGCAGCAGGATTCCGGGACAGGGCCATGAGCAGTTCTTC

d_call: TRBD2
v_call: TRBV5-1
j_call: TRBJ2-7
clone_size: NA
cdr3_aa: CASSLDAGGPHEQYF
cdr3_nt: TGCGCCAGCAGCTTGGATGCGGGAGGGCCCCACGAGCAGTACTTC

d_call: NA
v_call: TRBV6-5
j_call: TRBJ2-7
clone_size: NA
cdr3_aa: CASSYMGQHEQYF
cdr3_nt: TGTGCCAGCAGTTACATGGGGCAGCACGAGCAGTACTTC

d_call: NA
v_call: TRBV23-1
j_call: TRBJ2-1
clone_size: NA
cdr3_aa: CVSHQDEQFF
cdr3_nt: TGCGTTTCCCACCAGGATGAGCAGTTCTTC

d_call: TRBD1
v_call: TRBV5-1
j_call: TRBJ1-1
clone_size: once
cdr3_aa: CASSSTGNEAFF
cdr3_nt: TGCGCCAGCAGCTCGACAGGGAATGAAGCTTTCTTT

d_call: TRBD2
v_call: TRBV28
j_call: TRBJ2-5
clone_size: NA
cdr3_aa: CASSPGTSGSGRETQYF
cdr3_nt: TGTGCCAGCAGTCCGGGGACTAGCGGGAGTGGGAGGGAGACCCAGTACTTC

d_call: TRBD1
v_call: TRBV27
j_call: TRBJ2-5
clone_size: NA
cdr3_aa: CASSSRTGGVETQYF
cdr3_nt: TGTGCCAGCAGTTCTCGGACAGGGGGTGTTGAGACCCAGTACTTC

d_call: NA
v_call: TRBV12-3/TRBV12-4
j_call: TRBJ1-6
clone_size: NA
cdr3_aa: CASSFSSPLHF
cdr3_nt: TGTGCCAGCAGTTTTAGTTCACCCCTCCACTTT

d_call: TRBD2
v_call: TRBV4-2
j_call: TRBJ2-7
clone_size: NA
cdr3_aa: CASSQAPGLAGGPYEQYF
cdr3_nt: TGTGCCAGCAGCCAAGCTCCGGGACTAGCGGGAGGGCCCTACGAGCAGTACTTC

d_call: NA
v_call: TRBV18
j_call: TRBJ1-1
clone_size: once
cdr3_aa: CASSPEQAGTEAFF
cdr3_nt: TGTGCCAGCTCACCAGAGCAGGCGGGCACTGAAGCTTTCTTT

d_call: TRBD2
v_call: TRBV5-1
j_call: TRBJ2-2
clone_size: NA
cdr3_aa: CASSLLTSDNTGELFF
cdr3_nt: TGCGCCAGCAGCTTGCTAACTAGCGACAACACCGGGGAGCTGTTTTTT